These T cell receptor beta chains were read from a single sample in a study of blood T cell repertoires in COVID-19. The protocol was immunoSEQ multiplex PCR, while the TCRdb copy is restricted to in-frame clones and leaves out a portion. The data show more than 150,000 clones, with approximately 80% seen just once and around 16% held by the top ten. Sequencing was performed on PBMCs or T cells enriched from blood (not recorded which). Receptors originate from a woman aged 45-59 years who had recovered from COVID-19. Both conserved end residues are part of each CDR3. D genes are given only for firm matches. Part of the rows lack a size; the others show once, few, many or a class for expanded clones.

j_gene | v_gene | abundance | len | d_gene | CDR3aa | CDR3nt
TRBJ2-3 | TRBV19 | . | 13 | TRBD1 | CASISTGVDTQYF | TGTGCCAGTATCTCGACAGGGGTAGATACGCAGTATTTT
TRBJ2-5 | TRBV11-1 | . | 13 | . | CASSLGSGETQYF | TGTGCCAGCAGCTTAGGCAGCGGCGAGACCCAGTACTTC
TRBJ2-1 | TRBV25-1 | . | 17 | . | CASSERLRPSSYNEQFF | TGTGCCAGCAGTGAGCGTTTGCGGCCGAGCTCCTACAATGAGCAGTTCTTC
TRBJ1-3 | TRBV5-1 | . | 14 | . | CASSLDSSGNTIYF | TGCGCCAGCAGCTTGGACAGCTCTGGAAACACCATATATTTT
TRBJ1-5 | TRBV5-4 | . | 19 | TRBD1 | CASSLRDRGLKYSNQPQHF | TGTGCCAGCAGCTTACGGGACAGGGGTTTGAAGTATAGCAATCAGCCCCAGCATTTT
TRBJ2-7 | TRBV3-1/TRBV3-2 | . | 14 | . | CASSQDPGIYEQYF | TGTGCCAGCAGCCAAGATCCGGGGATCTACGAGCAGTACTTC
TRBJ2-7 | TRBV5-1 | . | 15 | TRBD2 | CASSILAGKGDEQYF | TGCGCCAGCAGCATACTAGCGGGAAAAGGGGACGAGCAGTACTTC
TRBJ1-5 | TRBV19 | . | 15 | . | CASSKQGQRTQPQHF | TGTGCCAGTAGTAAACAGGGTCAACGTACTCAGCCCCAGCATTTT
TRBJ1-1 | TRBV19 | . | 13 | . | CASSSQGGTEAFF | TGTGCCAGTAGTTCGCAGGGTGGTACTGAAGCTTTCTTT
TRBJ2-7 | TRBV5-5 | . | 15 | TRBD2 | CASSSRTSGRVEQYF | TGTGCCAGCAGCTCCCGGACTAGCGGGAGGGTCGAGCAGTACTTC
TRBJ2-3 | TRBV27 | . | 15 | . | CASSLKSLIEDTQYF | TGTGCCAGCAGTTTAAAGTCCCTCATAGAGGATACGCAGTATTTT
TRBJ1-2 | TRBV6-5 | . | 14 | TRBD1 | CASSPLGGGYGYTF | TGTGCCAGCAGCCCCCTAGGGGGCGGCTATGGCTACACCTTC
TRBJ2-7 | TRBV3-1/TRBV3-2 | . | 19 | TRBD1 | CASSPRPGQGALKTYEQYF | TGTGCCAGCAGCCCGCGACCGGGACAGGGGGCCCTTAAAACCTACGAGCAGTACTTC
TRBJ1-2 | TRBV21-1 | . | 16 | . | CASIRTGRPHHYGYTF | TGTGCCAGCATCCGGACAGGTCGCCCACATCACTATGGCTACACCTTC
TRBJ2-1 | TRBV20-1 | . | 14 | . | CSASTSGPYNEQFF | TGCAGTGCTAGTACCAGCGGGCCCTACAATGAGCAGTTCTTC
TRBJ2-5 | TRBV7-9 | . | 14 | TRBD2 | CASSQAGIQETQYF | TGTGCCAGCAGCCAAGCGGGGATCCAAGAGACCCAGTACTTC
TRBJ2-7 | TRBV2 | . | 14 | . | CASSAQFRTYEQYF | TGTGCCAGCAGTGCTCAGTTCCGCACCTACGAGCAGTACTTC
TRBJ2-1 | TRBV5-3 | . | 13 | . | CARSPPWGEEQFF | TGTGCCAGAAGCCCCCCGTGGGGGGAGGAGCAGTTCTTC
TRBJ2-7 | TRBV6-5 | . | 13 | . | CASSKQQGYEQYF | TGTGCCAGCAGTAAGCAACAGGGCTACGAGCAGTACTTC
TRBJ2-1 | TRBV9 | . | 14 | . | CASSAARGYNEQFF | TGTGCCAGCAGCGCAGCGCGGGGTTACAATGAGCAGTTCTTC
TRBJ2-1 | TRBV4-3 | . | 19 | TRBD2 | CASSQGVAGGVIGHNEQFF | TGCGCCAGCAGCCAAGGTGTAGCGGGAGGGGTAATAGGTCACAATGAGCAGTTCTTC
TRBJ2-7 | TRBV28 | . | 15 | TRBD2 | CASSFVAGGLGEQYF | TGTGCCAGCAGTTTTGTAGCGGGAGGCTTGGGGGAGCAGTACTTC
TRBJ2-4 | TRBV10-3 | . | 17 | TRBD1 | CAISDRGLWPGENIQYF | TGTGCCATCAGTGACAGGGGGCTATGGCCGGGAGAAAACATTCAGTACTTC
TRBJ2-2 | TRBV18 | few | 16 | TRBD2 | CASLPGLAGVGGELFF | TGTGCCAGCCTTCCGGGACTAGCGGGAGTTGGCGGGGAGCTGTTTTTT
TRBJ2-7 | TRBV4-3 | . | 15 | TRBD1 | CASSQAGTGGHEQYF | TGCGCCAGCAGCCAAGCCGGGACAGGGGGCCACGAGCAGTACTTC
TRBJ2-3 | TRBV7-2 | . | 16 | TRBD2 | CASSLGPAGGADTQYF | TGTGCCAGCAGCCTGGGCCCAGCGGGAGGCGCAGATACGCAGTATTTT
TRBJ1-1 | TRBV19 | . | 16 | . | CASSKKTGIPNTEAFF | TGTGCCAGTAGTAAGAAGACGGGGATCCCAAACACTGAAGCTTTCTTT
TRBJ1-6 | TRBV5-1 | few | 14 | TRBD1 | CASSLGQGNRALHF | TGCGCCAGCAGCTTGGGACAGGGAAATAGGGCCCTCCACTTT
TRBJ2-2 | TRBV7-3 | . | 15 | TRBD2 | CASSFGTSLPGELFF | TGTGCCAGCAGCTTCGGGACTAGCTTGCCCGGGGAGCTGTTTTTT
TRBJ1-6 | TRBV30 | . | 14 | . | CAWMRSDYNSPLHF | TGTGCCTGGATGAGGTCGGACTATAATTCACCCCTCCACTTT
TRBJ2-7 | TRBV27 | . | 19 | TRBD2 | CASRTHGRRAGEIVREQYF | TGTGCCAGCAGAACCCACGGCAGGCGGGCGGGAGAAATAGTGCGAGAGCAGTACTTC
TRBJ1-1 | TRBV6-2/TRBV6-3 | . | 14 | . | CASSYLSSGSEAFF | TGTGCCAGCAGTTACCTTTCGTCGGGGTCGGAAGCTTTCTTT
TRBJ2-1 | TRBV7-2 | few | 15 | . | CASSPGQPSYNEQFF | TGTGCCAGCAGCCCCGGACAACCGTCCTACAATGAGCAGTTCTTC
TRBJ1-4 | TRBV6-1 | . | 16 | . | CASSEVFGGANEKLFF | TGTGCCAGCAGTGAAGTCTTTGGCGGGGCTAATGAAAAACTGTTTTTT
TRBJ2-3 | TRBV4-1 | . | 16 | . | CASSQGRGSSTDTQYF | TGCGCCAGCAGCCAAGGTCGCGGGTCGAGCACAGATACGCAGTATTTT
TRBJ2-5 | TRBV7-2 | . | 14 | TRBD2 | CASSLGGRTETQYF | TGTGCCAGCAGCTTAGGCGGGAGGACAGAGACCCAGTACTTC
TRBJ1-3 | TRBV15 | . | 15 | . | CATSRDKGAGNTIYF | TGTGCCACCAGCAGAGATAAAGGGGCTGGAAACACCATATATTTT
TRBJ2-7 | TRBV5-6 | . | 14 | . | CASSLTQVSYEQYF | TGTGCCAGCAGTTTAACCCAGGTGTCCTACGAGCAGTACTTC
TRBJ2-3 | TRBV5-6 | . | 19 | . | CASSFLTPHGRQGVDTQYF | TGTGCCAGCAGCTTTCTTACGCCCCACGGGAGACAAGGTGTAGATACGCAGTATTTT
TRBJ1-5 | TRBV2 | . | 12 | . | CASTTGNQPQHF | TGTGCCAGCACGACAGGCAATCAGCCCCAGCATTTT
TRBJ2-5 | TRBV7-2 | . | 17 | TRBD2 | CASSLGGTSGVVETQYF | TGTGCCAGCAGCTTAGGGGGGACTAGCGGAGTTGTGGAGACCCAGTACTTC
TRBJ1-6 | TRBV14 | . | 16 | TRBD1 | CASSQGGTARSSPLHF | TGTGCCAGCAGCCAAGGGGGGACAGCCAGGTCTTCACCCCTCCACTTT
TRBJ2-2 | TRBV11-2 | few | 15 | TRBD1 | CASSLKRGLIGELFF | TGTGCCAGCAGCTTGAAAAGGGGGCTAATCGGGGAGCTGTTTTTT
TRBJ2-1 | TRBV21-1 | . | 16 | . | CASSRLAVIPNNEQFF | TGTGCCAGCAGCAGATTAGCGGTAATTCCGAACAATGAGCAGTTCTTC
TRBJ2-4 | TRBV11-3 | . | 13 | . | CASSDYQENIQYF | TGTGCCAGCAGCGACTACCAGGAAAACATTCAGTACTTC
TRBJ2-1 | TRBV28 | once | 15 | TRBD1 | CASSSQGAHYNEQFF | TGTGCCAGCAGTTCACAGGGGGCGCATTACAATGAGCAGTTCTTC
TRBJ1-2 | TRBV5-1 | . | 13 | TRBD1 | CASSTGQTNGYTF | TGCGCCAGCAGCACGGGACAGACGAATGGCTACACCTTC
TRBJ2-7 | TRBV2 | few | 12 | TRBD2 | CASSGLAGLQYF | TGTGCCAGCAGTGGCCTAGCGGGCTTGCAGTACTTC
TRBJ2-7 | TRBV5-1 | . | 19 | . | CASSSNIYRVSPSHHEQYF | TGCGCCAGCAGCTCCAACATATACAGGGTTTCTCCCTCTCACCACGAGCAGTACTTC
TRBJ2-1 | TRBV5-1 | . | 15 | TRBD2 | CASSQGAGGMNEQFF | TGCGCCAGCAGTCAAGGGGCGGGAGGGATGAATGAGCAGTTCTTC
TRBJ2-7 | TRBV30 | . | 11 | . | CAWSPLNGQYF | TGTGCCTGGAGCCCTCTAAACGGGCAGTACTTC
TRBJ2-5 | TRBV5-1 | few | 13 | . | CASGGDMGETQYF | TGCGCCAGCGGGGGGGACATGGGAGAGACCCAGTACTTC
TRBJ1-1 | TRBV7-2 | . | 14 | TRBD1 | CASSLGDRATEAFF | TGTGCCAGCAGCTTAGGGGACAGGGCCACTGAAGCTTTCTTT
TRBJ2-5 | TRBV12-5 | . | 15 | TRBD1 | CASGGDRAYQETQYF | TGTGCTAGTGGTGGGGACAGGGCGTACCAAGAGACCCAGTACTTC
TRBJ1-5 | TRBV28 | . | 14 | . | CASRLDSFYQPQHF | TGTGCCAGCAGACTCGACAGTTTTTATCAGCCCCAGCATTTT